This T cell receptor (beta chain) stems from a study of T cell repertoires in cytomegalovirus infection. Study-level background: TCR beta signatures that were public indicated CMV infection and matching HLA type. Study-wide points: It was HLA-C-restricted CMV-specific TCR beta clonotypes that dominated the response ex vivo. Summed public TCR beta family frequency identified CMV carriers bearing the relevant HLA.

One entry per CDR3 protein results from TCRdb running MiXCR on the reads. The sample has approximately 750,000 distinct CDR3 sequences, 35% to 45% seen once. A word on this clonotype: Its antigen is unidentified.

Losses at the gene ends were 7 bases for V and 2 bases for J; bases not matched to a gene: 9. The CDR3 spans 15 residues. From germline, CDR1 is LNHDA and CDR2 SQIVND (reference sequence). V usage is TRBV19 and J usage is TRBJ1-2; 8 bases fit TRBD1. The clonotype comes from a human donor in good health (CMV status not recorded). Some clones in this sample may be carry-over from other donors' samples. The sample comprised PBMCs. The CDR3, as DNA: TGTGCCAGTATTACCGCCGGGACAGGCAACTATGGCTACACCTTC. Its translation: CASITAGTGNYGYTF.